This TCR beta chain was recovered during a study of control samples from healthy donors and cancer patients. Some clones are missing from TCRdb's copy, which holds only in-frame ones; the method was immunoSEQ multiplex PCR. The sample has 90,000 to 150,000 clones, around 92% seen once; the top ten hold about 40%. This CDR3 has 16 residues. J was trimmed by 6 bases and V by 4 bases; bases with no gene match: 8. The V gene's germline CDR1 is SGDLS and CDR2 YYNGEE. The chain has TRBV9 and TRBJ2-3; TRBD2 agrees at 13 bases. The sequence was collected from a man over 45 in good health. The sequencing sample was made of blood. CDR3 amino acids: CASSTPTSGGKDTQYF. CDR3 nucleotide sequence: TGTGCCAGCAGCACTCCGACTAGCGGGGGGAAGGATACGCAGTATTTT. Supplemented by reference TRBV9 and TRBJ2-3, the full variable domain reads DSGVTQTPKHLITATGQRVTLRCSPRSGDLSVYWYQQSLDQGLQFLIQYYNGEERAKGNILERFSAQQFPDLHSELNLSSLELGDSALYFCASSTPTSGGKDTQYFGPGTRLTVL.